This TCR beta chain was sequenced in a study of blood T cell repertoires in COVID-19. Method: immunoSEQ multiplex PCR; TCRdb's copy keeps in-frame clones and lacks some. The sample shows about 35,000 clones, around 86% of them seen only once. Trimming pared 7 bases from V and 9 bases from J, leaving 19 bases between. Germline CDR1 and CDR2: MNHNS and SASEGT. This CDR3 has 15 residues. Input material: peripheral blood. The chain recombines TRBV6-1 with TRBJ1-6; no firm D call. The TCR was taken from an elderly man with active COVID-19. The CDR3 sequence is CASIETSGERSPLHF. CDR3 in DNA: TGTGCCAGCATTGAGACATCCGGGGAACGTTCACCCCTCCACTTT.